This T cell receptor beta chain is from a study of brain T cells in children with intractable seizures. Findings of the study overall: HCMV serostatus was not known, and viral specificity came from CDR3 similarity only. Absence of clones before surgery may stem from lower sequencing depth.

As concerns this clone: Antigen: not known.

Trimming shortened V by 5 bases and J by 0 bases, and 13 bases separated the two germline ends. Germline V CDR1 and CDR2: SEHNR, FQNEAQ (reference sequence). The CDR3 loop spans 16 amino acids. Time point of the sample: blood from clinic visit 5 months post-surgery; TSC patient then seizure free. Only cases whose brain tissue showed the highest T cell transcript signatures were sequenced. Pre-surgery treatment included at least one anti-epileptic drug. The assay was immunoSEQ multiplex PCR, and TCRdb's table has in-frame clones only and misses some. Of around 340,000 clones listed, 85% to 95% are singletons.

The sequencing here drew on peripheral blood, taken around 5 months after surgery. This TCR derives from a boy in the first two years of life with tuberous sclerosis and intractable seizures. The chain carries TRBV7-9 and TRBJ1-4; the D is unclear. The CDR3 nucleotides are TGTGCCAGCAGCACGCGGAATCTACCAACTAATGAAAAACTGTTTTTT. It is translated as CASSTRNLPTNEKLFF.